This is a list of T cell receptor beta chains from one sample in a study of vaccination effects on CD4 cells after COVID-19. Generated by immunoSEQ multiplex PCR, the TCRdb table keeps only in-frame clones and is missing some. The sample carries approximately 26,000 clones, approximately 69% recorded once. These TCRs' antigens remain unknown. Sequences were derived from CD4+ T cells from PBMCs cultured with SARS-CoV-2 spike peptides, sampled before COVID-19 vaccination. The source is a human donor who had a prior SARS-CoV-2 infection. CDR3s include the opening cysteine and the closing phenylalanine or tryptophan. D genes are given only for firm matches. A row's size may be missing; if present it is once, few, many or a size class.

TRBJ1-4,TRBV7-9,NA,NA,TGTGCCAGCAGCTTAGTCGGGGACGGTGAAAAACTGTTTTTT,CASSLVGDGEKLFF
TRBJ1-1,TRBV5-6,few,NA,TGTGCCAGCAGCTTGGGGGCGGGGAACACTGAAGCTTTCTTT,CASSLGAGNTEAFF
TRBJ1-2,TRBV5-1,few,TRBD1,TGCGCCAGCAGCTCGGGGACAGGGGTCGGCTACACCTTC,CASSSGTGVGYTF
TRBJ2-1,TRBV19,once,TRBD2,TGTGCCCGCAAAGGGACTAGCGGATTGAATGAGCAGTTCTTC,CARKGTSGLNEQFF
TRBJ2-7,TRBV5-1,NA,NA,TGCGCCAGCAACCCCGCCGGTGGGGGGATCTACGAGCAGTACTTC,CASNPAGGGIYEQYF
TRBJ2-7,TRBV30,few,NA,TGTGCCTGGAGCAGGGACCTCTCCTACGAGCAGTACTTC,CAWSRDLSYEQYF
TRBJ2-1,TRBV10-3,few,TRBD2,TGTGCCATCAGTTTACTAGCGGGGGACTACAATGAGCAGTTCTTC,CAISLLAGDYNEQFF
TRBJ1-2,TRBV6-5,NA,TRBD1,TGTGCCAGCATGGGGACAGGGGTTGAAGGCTACACCTTC,CASMGTGVEGYTF
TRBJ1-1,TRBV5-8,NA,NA,TGTGCCAGCAGCTTGGTGGGGACGAACACTGAAGCTTTCTTT,CASSLVGTNTEAFF
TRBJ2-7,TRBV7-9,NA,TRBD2,TGTGCCAGCAGCTCAGGACAGCGGACTAGCGGGAAATACTACGAGCAGTACTTC,CASSSGQRTSGKYYEQYF
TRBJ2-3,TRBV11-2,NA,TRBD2,TGTGCCAGCAGCTTCAGCGGGATTAGCACAGATACGCAGTATTTT,CASSFSGISTDTQYF
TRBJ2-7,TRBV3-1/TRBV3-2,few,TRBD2,TGTGCCAGCAGCCCTTGGACTAGCGGGGCTTACGAGCAGTACTTC,CASSPWTSGAYEQYF
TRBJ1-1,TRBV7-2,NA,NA,TGTGCCAGCAGCTTATATGGGTACAGAGAAGCTTTCTTT,CASSLYGYREAFF
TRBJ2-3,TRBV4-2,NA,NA,TGTGCCAGCAGCACCTCTGGCGTACTCGGAGATACGCAGTATTTT,CASSTSGVLGDTQYF
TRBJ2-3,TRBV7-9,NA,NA,TGTGCCAGCAGCTTAGTTGGGTCGTCGAATACGCAGTATTTT,CASSLVGSSNTQYF
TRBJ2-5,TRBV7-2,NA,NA,TGTGCCAGCAGCCCCAGACCCGTGACCCAGTACTTC,CASSPRPVTQYF
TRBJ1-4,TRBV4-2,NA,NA,TGTGCCAGCAGCCAGACGGAGGCAACTAATGAAAAACTGTTTTTT,CASSQTEATNEKLFF
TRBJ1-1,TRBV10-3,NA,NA,TGTGCCATCACTCGCCAGTTAGAGGACACTGAAGCTTTCTTT,CAITRQLEDTEAFF
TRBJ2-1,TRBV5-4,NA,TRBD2,TGTGCCAGCAGCACGACTAGCAAATACAATGAGCAGTTCTTC,CASSTTSKYNEQFF
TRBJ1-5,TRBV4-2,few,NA,TGTGCCAGCAGCCAAGATCCCTGGCCAGGCGCCAATCAGCCCCAGCATTTT,CASSQDPWPGANQPQHF
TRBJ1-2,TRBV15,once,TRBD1,TGTGCCACCAGCAGGGGGGACAGTAACTATGGCTACACCTTC,CATSRGDSNYGYTF
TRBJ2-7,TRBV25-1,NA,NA,TGTGCCAGCAGTGAATGGCCGCAGGGAGACTCCTACGAGCAGTACTTC,CASSEWPQGDSYEQYF
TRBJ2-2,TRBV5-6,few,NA,TGTGCCAGCAGCTTGTGGGCAGGGAACACCGGGGAGCTGTTTTTT,CASSLWAGNTGELFF
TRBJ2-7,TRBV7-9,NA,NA,TGTGCCAGCAGCTTAGGTGGCCTTGCCTACGAGCAGTACTTC,CASSLGGLAYEQYF
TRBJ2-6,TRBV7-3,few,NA,TGTGCCAGCGGGGGACTTCCTACCTCTGGGGCCAACGTCCTGACTTTC,CASGGLPTSGANVLTF
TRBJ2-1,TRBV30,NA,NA,TGTGCCTGGAGTGTAATCCTAGGGGGTGAGCAGTTCTTC,CAWSVILGGEQFF
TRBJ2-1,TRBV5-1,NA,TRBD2,TGCGCCAGCAGCCCTAGACTAGCGGGAGGGAGCTCCTACAATGAGCAGTTCTTC,CASSPRLAGGSSYNEQFF
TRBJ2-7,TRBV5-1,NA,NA,TGCGCCAGCAGCGGCGGACTCATCGGCTCCTACGAGCAGTACTTC,CASSGGLIGSYEQYF
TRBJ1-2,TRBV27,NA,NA,TGTGCCAGCAGAATGTATACAGGGAACTATGGCTACACCTTC,CASRMYTGNYGYTF
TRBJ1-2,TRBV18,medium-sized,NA,TGTGCCAGCTCATCGGGGCGTAACTATGGCTACACCTTC,CASSSGRNYGYTF
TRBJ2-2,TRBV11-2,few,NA,TGTGCCAGCAGCTTCCGGCGGGGCAACACCGGGGAGCTGTTTTTT,CASSFRRGNTGELFF